This TCR beta chain stems from a study of molecular identifiers for immune sequencing clone quantification. The length of the CDR3 is 15 residues. Deletions cut 0 bases from V and 5 bases from J, with 13 bases between. Germline V gives CDR1 MNHEY, CDR2 SVGEGT. There are many counts of this clonotype. The target antigen is unknown. TCRdb re-derived calls from the PCR reads in MiXCR, one entry per CDR3 protein. The repertoire has a few hundred thousand distinct CDR3 sequences, around 23% of them found once; the top ten carry approximately 0.76%. The authors gated naive CD8 T cells as CD8+CD4-CCR7+CD45RA+ for sorting. Study-wide points: Over 99% of CMV-specific effector molecules, but under 1% of naive ones, were in clones above 20 copies. Jurkat TCR RNA spiked in from one cell could reportedly be detected among about 1.1 million naive cells.

The chain carries TRBV6-2 or TRBV6-3 and TRBJ2-5; D assignment may be TRBD1 or TRBD2 (5 bases each). Sequencing used naive CD8+ T cells from blood, with Jurkat cell RNA spiked in. Documented subset: FACS-sorted CD8+CD4-CCR7+CD45RA+ naive T cells. This TCR derives from a human donor in good health. Some libraries in this study had Jurkat cell RNA spiked in. CDR3 bases: TGTGCCAGCAGTTACTCGTATCGGGGCTTGGAGACCCAGTACTTC. As protein: CASSYSYRGLETQYF.